Listed below are T cell receptor beta chains from one sample, sequenced in a study of beta chain features in type 1 diabetes. Sequenced by immunoSEQ multiplex PCR; TCRdb stores in-frame clones only, minus some. The sample carries over 600,000 clones, around 12% recorded once. The sample taken for sequencing was naive CD4+ T cells from blood. The source is a young man with type 1 diabetes. CDR3s include the opening cysteine and the closing phenylalanine or tryptophan. The D gene is left open where the match is weak. Not all rows give a size; the values are once, few, many and, for expanded clones, a class.

D gene,clone size,V gene,J gene,CDR3 length,CDR3 DNA,CDR3 protein
NA,NA,TRBV30,TRBJ2-5,13,TGTGCCTGGTCGGCAGGGGAAAAAGAGACCCAGTACTTC,CAWSAGEKETQYF
TRBD1,NA,TRBV11-2,TRBJ2-7,14,TGTGCCAGCAGCCCAGACAGGGGGCACTACGAGCAGTACTTC,CASSPDRGHYEQYF
NA,few,TRBV6-5,TRBJ1-6,13,TGTGCCAGCAGGGAAGGGCTTTATTCACCCCTCCACTTT,CASREGLYSPLHF
NA,few,TRBV11-3,TRBJ1-6,12,TGTGCCAGCAGCACAGCGAATTCACCCCTCCACTTT,CASSTANSPLHF
NA,few,TRBV2,TRBJ2-1,12,TGTGCCAGCAGTACTACCGATGGTGAGCAGTTCTTC,CASSTTDGEQFF
TRBD1,few,TRBV11-2,TRBJ1-1,15,TGTGCCAGCAGCCGACAGGGACAGGGGAACACTGAAGCTTTCTTT,CASSRQGQGNTEAFF
NA,NA,TRBV4-3,TRBJ2-7,15,TGCGCCAGCAGCCAAGACAGATTCTCATCCTACGAGCAGTACTTC,CASSQDRFSSYEQYF
NA,NA,TRBV30,TRBJ1-6,16,TGTGCCTGGAGGGGCCCACTCGACAGGCATAATTCACCCCTCCACTTT,CAWRGPLDRHNSPLHF
TRBD2,NA,TRBV4-2,TRBJ2-3,15,TGTGCCAGCAGCCAAGAAAGGACTAGGGGAGATACGCAGTATTTT,CASSQERTRGDTQYF
TRBD1,NA,TRBV10-3,TRBJ1-1,13,TGTGCCATCAGTCGACAGGGACTTACTGAAGCTTTCTTT,CAISRQGLTEAFF
NA,few,TRBV30,TRBJ1-6,14,TGTGCCTGGCGGCAGGATGACTATAATTCACCCCTCCACTTT,CAWRQDDYNSPLHF
TRBD1,NA,TRBV27,TRBJ2-3,13,TGTGCCAGCAGGGTGACAGGGGCAGATACGCAGTATTTT,CASRVTGADTQYF
TRBD1,NA,TRBV9,TRBJ2-2,16,TGTGCCAGCAGCTCCCAGACAGGGGGGAACACCGGGGAGCTGTTTTTT,CASSSQTGGNTGELFF
TRBD2,few,TRBV27,TRBJ2-3,15,TGTGCCAGCAGCCCTAGCGGGGGAGTTACAGATACGCAGTATTTT,CASSPSGGVTDTQYF
TRBD1,NA,TRBV29-1,TRBJ1-2,13,TGCAGCGTTGGGGACAGGGGAAACTATGGCTACACCTTC,CSVGDRGNYGYTF
NA,NA,TRBV2,TRBJ2-5,13,TGTGCCAGCAGTGTGGTAGTTCGAGAGACCCAGTACTTC,CASSVVVRETQYF
NA,NA,TRBV20-1,TRBJ2-1,11,TGCAGTGCTAGGGGACTCAATGAGCAGTTCTTC,CSARGLNEQFF
TRBD1,few,TRBV5-1,TRBJ1-2,17,TGCGCCAGCAGCTCTCACTCCGGGACAGGGTTTAACTATGGCTACACCTTC,CASSSHSGTGFNYGYTF